This T cell receptor beta chain originates from a study of PD-L1 blockade in urothelial cancer. Here immunoSEQ multiplex PCR was the method, and the copy in TCRdb shows in-frame clones only, minus some. This table holds about 45,000 clones, 82% found once. The time point was: peripheral blood 6 weeks after treatment start. Germline CDR1 is LGHNA and CDR2 is YSLEER. V lost 3 bases and J lost 4; bases outside the gene matches: 6. The CDR3 spans 15 residues. The input for sequencing was PBMCs, taken around atezolizumab (anti-PD-L1) treatment. The V gene is TRBV4-3, the J gene TRBJ1-3; 7 bases map to TRBD1. The TCR originated in a man in his 60s with urothelial cancer. The CDR3 reads CASSHNTGAGNTIYF. The DNA of the CDR3 is TGCGCCAGCAGCCACAATACAGGGGCGGGAAACACCATATATTTT.